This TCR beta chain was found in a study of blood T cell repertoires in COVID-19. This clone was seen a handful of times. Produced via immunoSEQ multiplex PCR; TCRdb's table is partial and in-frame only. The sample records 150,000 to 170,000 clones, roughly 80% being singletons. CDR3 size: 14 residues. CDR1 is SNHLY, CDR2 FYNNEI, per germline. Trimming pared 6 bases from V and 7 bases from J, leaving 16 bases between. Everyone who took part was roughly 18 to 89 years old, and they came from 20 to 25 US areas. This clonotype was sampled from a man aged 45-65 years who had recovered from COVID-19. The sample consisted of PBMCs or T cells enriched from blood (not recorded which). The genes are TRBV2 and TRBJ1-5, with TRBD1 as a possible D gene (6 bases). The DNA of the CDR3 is TGTGCCAGCAGACAACAGGGACCTTGGCAGCCCCAGCATTTT. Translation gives CASRQQGPWQPQHF.